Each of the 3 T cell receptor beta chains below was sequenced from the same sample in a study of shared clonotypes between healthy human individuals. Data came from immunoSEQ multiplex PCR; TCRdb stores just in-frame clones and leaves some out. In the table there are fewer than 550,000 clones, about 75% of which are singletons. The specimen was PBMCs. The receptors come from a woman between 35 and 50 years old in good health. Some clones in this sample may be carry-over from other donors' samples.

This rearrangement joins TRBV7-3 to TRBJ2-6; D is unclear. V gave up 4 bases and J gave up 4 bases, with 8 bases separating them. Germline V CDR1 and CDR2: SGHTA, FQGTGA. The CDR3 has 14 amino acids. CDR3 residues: CASSSPGGANVLTF. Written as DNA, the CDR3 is TGTGCCAGCAGCTCCCCCGGGGGGGCCAACGTCCTGACTTTC.

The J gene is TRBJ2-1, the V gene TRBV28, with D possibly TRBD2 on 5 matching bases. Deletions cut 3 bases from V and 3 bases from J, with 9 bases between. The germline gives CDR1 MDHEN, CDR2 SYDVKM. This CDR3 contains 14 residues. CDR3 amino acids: CASSFYGLYNEQFF. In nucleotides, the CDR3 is TGTGCCAGCAGTTTCTATGGACTCTACAATGAGCAGTTCTTC.

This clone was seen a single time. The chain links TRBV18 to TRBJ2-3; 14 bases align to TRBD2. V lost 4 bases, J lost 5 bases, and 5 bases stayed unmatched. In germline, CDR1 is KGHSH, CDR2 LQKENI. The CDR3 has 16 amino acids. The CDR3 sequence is CASSLTSGRAGDTQYF. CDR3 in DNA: TGTGCCAGCTCACTGACTAGCGGGAGGGCTGGAGATACGCAGTATTTT.